These 5 T cell receptor beta chains came from one sample sequenced in a study of blood T cell repertoires in COVID-19. Sequencing used immunoSEQ multiplex PCR; TCRdb keeps in-frame clones, though not all of them. This table holds 200,000 to 300,000 clones, about 83% found once. Sequenced input: peripheral blood. The source of these receptors is a man aged 30-40 years who had recovered from COVID-19.

The genes are TRBV29-1 and TRBJ1-4; possibly TRBD1 for D (5 bases). V was cut by 6 bases and J by 8 bases, with 16 bases left in between. CDR1 is SQVTM, CDR2 ANQGSEA, per germline. This CDR3 is built from 13 residues. The CDR3 DNA follows: TGCAGCGTCGCCGGGACTGCACCAGAAAAACTGTTTTTT. Translating gives CSVAGTAPEKLFF.

The rearrangement links TRBV19 to TRBJ1-1; TRBD1 might be the D (6 bases). V lost 3 bases and J lost 5, with 16 bases in between. The germline CDR1 and CDR2 sequences are LNHDA and SQIVND (reference sequence). The CDR3 spans 15 residues. CDR3 nucleotide sequence: TGTGCCAGTAGTATTGGGGGCTTCGGAGAGACTGAAGCTTTCTTT. It specifies CASSIGGFGETEAFF.

This clone was picked up one time. V and J are TRBV3-1 (or the pseudogene TRBV3-2) and TRBJ2-5; D gene uncertain. CDR1 and CDR2 from the germline V gene are LGHDT and YNNKEL (reference sequence). CDR3 length equals 14 residues. Trimming cost V 2 bases and J 2 bases, with 9 bases left between them. The CDR3 loop is CASSQISRQETQYF. CDR3 nucleotide sequence: TGTGCCAGCAGCCAAATCTCGCGTCAAGAGACCCAGTACTTC.

This clone was recorded only once. The rearrangement uses TRBV11-2 and TRBJ1-3; D remains ambiguous. Trimming took 5 bases from V and 0 from J, leaving 8 bases between them. This CDR3 is 14 amino acids long. Germline V gene lookup returns CDR1 SGHAT and CDR2 FQNNGV. CDR3 DNA: TGTGCCAGCAGCCGTATGTCCTCTGGAAACACCATATATTTT. Encoded protein: CASSRMSSGNTIYF. The full variable domain, with the rest looked up from reference TRBV11-2 and TRBJ1-3, is EAGVAQSPRYKIIEKRQSVAFWCNPISGHATLYWYQQILGQGPKLLIQFQNNGVVDDSQLPKDRFSAERLKGVDSTLKIQPAKLEDSAVYLCASSRMSSGNTIYFGEGSWLTVV.

The chain links TRBV2 to TRBJ2-3; D is unclear. Per the germline V gene, CDR1 is SNHLY and CDR2 is FYNNEI. This CDR3 has 13 residues. The V end lost 7 bases, the J end lost 2 bases, and 10 bases lay between the germline ends. CDR3 sequence: CASKTGFTDTQYF. The DNA of the CDR3 is TGTGCCAGCAAGACTGGTTTCACAGATACGCAGTATTTT.